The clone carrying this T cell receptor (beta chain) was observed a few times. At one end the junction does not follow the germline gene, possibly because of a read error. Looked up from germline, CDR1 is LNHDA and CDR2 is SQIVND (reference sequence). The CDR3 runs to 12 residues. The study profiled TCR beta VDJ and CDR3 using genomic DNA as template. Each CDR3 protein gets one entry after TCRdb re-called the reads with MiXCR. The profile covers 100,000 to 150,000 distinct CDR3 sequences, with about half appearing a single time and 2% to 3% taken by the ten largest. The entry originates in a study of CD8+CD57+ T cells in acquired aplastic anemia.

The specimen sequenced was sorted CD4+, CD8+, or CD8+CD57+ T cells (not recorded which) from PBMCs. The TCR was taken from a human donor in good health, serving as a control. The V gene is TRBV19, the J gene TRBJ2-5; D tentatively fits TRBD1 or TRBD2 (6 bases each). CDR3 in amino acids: CASNGGQEAQYF. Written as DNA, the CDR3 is TGTGCCAGTAACGGGGGCCAAGAGGCCCAGTACTTC.